Listed below are T cell receptor beta chains from one sample, sequenced in a study of blood T cell repertoires in COVID-19. The method was immunoSEQ multiplex PCR; TCRdb's version includes in-frame clones alone and lacks a portion of them. The sample lists some 63,000 clones, about 82% seen once, with around 17% in the top ten. Sequenced input: peripheral blood. The receptors come from a human donor in a cohort sampled during active COVID-19. Each CDR3 is given with its conserved first and last residue. A D gene is named only where the DNA matches it firmly. The size of a clone is reported for some rows only, either as once, few or many, or as a class for expanded clones.

j_gene: TRBJ1-1; abundance: NA; v_gene: TRBV18; d_gene: NA; CDR3aa: CASSPPARGGTEAFF; CDR3nt: TGTGCCAGCTCACCACCGGCCAGGGGAGGGACTGAAGCTTTCTTT
j_gene: TRBJ1-1; abundance: NA; v_gene: TRBV29-1; d_gene: NA; CDR3aa: CSAGGGRVAFF; CDR3nt: TGCAGCGCTGGGGGGGGGCGCGTAGCTTTCTTT
j_gene: TRBJ1-2; abundance: once; v_gene: TRBV9; d_gene: NA; CDR3aa: CASSPAPGRGYTF; CDR3nt: TGTGCCAGCAGCCCCGCCCCAGGCCGTGGCTACACCTTC
j_gene: TRBJ1-3; abundance: NA; v_gene: TRBV7-6; d_gene: NA; CDR3aa: CASSLRLGGVGNTIYF; CDR3nt: TGTGCCAGCAGCTTACGGCTCGGGGGGGTTGGAAACACCATATATTTT
j_gene: TRBJ1-1; abundance: NA; v_gene: TRBV11-2; d_gene: TRBD1; CDR3aa: CASSSVQGAVLVTEAFF; CDR3nt: TGTGCCAGCAGCTCAGTTCAGGGGGCGGTTCTCGTCACTGAAGCTTTCTTT
j_gene: TRBJ1-4; abundance: NA; v_gene: TRBV7-9; d_gene: NA; CDR3aa: CASSLVGVEKLFF; CDR3nt: TGTGCCAGCAGCTTAGTAGGGGTTGAAAAACTGTTTTTT
j_gene: TRBJ2-3; abundance: NA; v_gene: TRBV9; d_gene: TRBD2; CDR3aa: CASSAGNSGGHLPSTDTQYF; CDR3nt: TGTGCCAGCAGCGCGGGGAATAGCGGGGGCCATTTACCTAGCACAGATACGCAGTATTTT
j_gene: TRBJ2-3; abundance: NA; v_gene: TRBV7-3; d_gene: TRBD2; CDR3aa: CASSFGGGASDTQYF; CDR3nt: TGTGCCAGCAGCTTTGGCGGGGGGGCCTCGGATACGCAGTATTTT
j_gene: TRBJ1-1; abundance: NA; v_gene: TRBV7-9; d_gene: NA; CDR3aa: CASSSFSGDATEAFF; CDR3nt: TGTGCCAGCAGCTCCTTTTCGGGGGATGCCACTGAAGCTTTCTTT
j_gene: TRBJ1-5; abundance: NA; v_gene: TRBV9; d_gene: TRBD1; CDR3aa: CASSVGDRAIGQPQHF; CDR3nt: TGTGCCAGCAGCGTAGGGGACAGGGCGATTGGCCAGCCCCAGCATTTT
j_gene: TRBJ1-1; abundance: NA; v_gene: TRBV5-1; d_gene: NA; CDR3aa: CASRALGENTEAFF; CDR3nt: TGCGCCAGCAGGGCTTTAGGGGAGAACACTGAAGCTTTCTTT
j_gene: TRBJ2-3; abundance: NA; v_gene: TRBV21-1; d_gene: NA; CDR3aa: CASSNRSRRGGHTDTQYF; CDR3nt: TGTGCCAGCAGCAATCGGTCCAGGCGGGGGGGCCACACAGATACGCAGTATTTT
j_gene: TRBJ2-7; abundance: NA; v_gene: TRBV11-2; d_gene: TRBD1; CDR3aa: CASSPGQGTYEQYF; CDR3nt: TGTGCCAGCAGCCCGGGACAGGGGACCTACGAGCAGTACTTC
j_gene: TRBJ1-6; abundance: NA; v_gene: TRBV4-3; d_gene: NA; CDR3aa: CASSQGRQGNSPLHF; CDR3nt: TGCGCCAGCAGCCAAGGTCGGCAGGGGAACTCACCCCTCCACTTT
j_gene: TRBJ1-2; abundance: NA; v_gene: TRBV6-2/TRBV6-3; d_gene: NA; CDR3aa: CASSYQGFGYTF; CDR3nt: TGTGCCAGCAGTTACCAGGGTTTTGGCTACACCTTC
j_gene: TRBJ1-3; abundance: NA; v_gene: TRBV30; d_gene: TRBD1; CDR3aa: CAWRQGAGNTIYF; CDR3nt: TGTGCCTGGAGGCAGGGGGCAGGAAACACCATATATTTT
j_gene: TRBJ1-5; abundance: once; v_gene: TRBV29-1; d_gene: TRBD1; CDR3aa: CSVATGDSNQPQHF; CDR3nt: TGCAGCGTTGCTACAGGGGATAGCAATCAGCCCCAGCATTTT
j_gene: TRBJ2-1; abundance: NA; v_gene: TRBV5-5; d_gene: NA; CDR3aa: CASSPGYNEQFF; CDR3nt: TGTGCCAGCAGCCCCGGCTACAATGAGCAGTTCTTC
j_gene: TRBJ2-7; abundance: NA; v_gene: TRBV4-1; d_gene: TRBD2; CDR3aa: CASSQVGGGATYEQYF; CDR3nt: TGCGCCAGCAGCCAAGTTGGGGGGGGAGCTACCTACGAGCAGTACTTC
j_gene: TRBJ2-7; abundance: NA; v_gene: TRBV4-1; d_gene: NA; CDR3aa: CASSQDRGFSYEQYF; CDR3nt: TGCGCCAGCAGCCAAGATAGGGGATTTTCCTACGAGCAGTACTTC
j_gene: TRBJ2-3; abundance: NA; v_gene: TRBV9; d_gene: TRBD2; CDR3aa: CASSSSGGAGDTQYF; CDR3nt: TGTGCCAGCAGCTCTAGCGGGGGGGCAGGAGATACGCAGTATTTT
j_gene: TRBJ1-2; abundance: NA; v_gene: TRBV10-3; d_gene: NA; CDR3aa: CAISQDGQNYGYTF; CDR3nt: TGTGCCATCAGTCAAGACGGACAGAACTATGGCTACACCTTC
j_gene: TRBJ1-2; abundance: NA; v_gene: TRBV12-3/TRBV12-4; d_gene: NA; CDR3aa: CASSLSRNYGYTF; CDR3nt: TGTGCCAGCAGTTTGAGTCGAAACTATGGCTACACCTTC
j_gene: TRBJ2-7; abundance: NA; v_gene: TRBV10-2; d_gene: NA; CDR3aa: CASSESERGGENEQYF; CDR3nt: TGCGCCAGCAGTGAGTCGGAAAGAGGGGGGGAAAACGAGCAGTACTTC
j_gene: TRBJ1-2; abundance: NA; v_gene: TRBV5-1; d_gene: NA; CDR3aa: CASKRTPEGGYTF; CDR3nt: TGCGCCAGCAAGAGGACTCCGGAAGGCGGCTACACCTTC
j_gene: TRBJ1-3; abundance: NA; v_gene: TRBV7-8; d_gene: TRBD1; CDR3aa: CASSPRQGDSGNTIYF; CDR3nt: TGTGCCAGCAGCCCGAGACAGGGTGACTCTGGAAACACCATATATTTT
j_gene: TRBJ2-1; abundance: once; v_gene: TRBV5-4; d_gene: TRBD2; CDR3aa: CASREGAGTRNNEQFF; CDR3nt: TGTGCCAGCAGGGAAGGAGCCGGGACTAGAAATAATGAGCAGTTCTTC
j_gene: TRBJ1-1; abundance: NA; v_gene: TRBV19; d_gene: TRBD1; CDR3aa: CASILLGTGGTEAFF; CDR3nt: TGTGCCAGTATATTACTAGGGACAGGGGGCACTGAAGCTTTCTTT
j_gene: TRBJ2-2; abundance: NA; v_gene: TRBV7-6; d_gene: NA; CDR3aa: CASSFSQPVTNTGELFF; CDR3nt: TGTGCCAGCAGCTTCTCCCAACCGGTTACGAACACCGGGGAGCTGTTTTTT
j_gene: TRBJ2-1; abundance: NA; v_gene: TRBV3-1/TRBV3-2; d_gene: TRBD2; CDR3aa: CASSLAGGQEQFF; CDR3nt: TGTGCCAGCAGCTTAGCGGGGGGGCAGGAGCAGTTCTTC
j_gene: TRBJ2-1; abundance: NA; v_gene: TRBV3-1/TRBV3-2; d_gene: TRBD2; CDR3aa: CASNPAGGRGEQFF; CDR3nt: TGTGCCAGCAATCCGGCGGGGGGGCGGGGTGAGCAGTTCTTC
j_gene: TRBJ2-3; abundance: NA; v_gene: TRBV12-5; d_gene: TRBD2; CDR3aa: CASVLASGSTDTQYF; CDR3nt: TGTGCTAGTGTTTTGGCTAGCGGGTCGACCGATACGCAGTATTTT
j_gene: TRBJ2-2; abundance: NA; v_gene: TRBV9; d_gene: NA; CDR3aa: CASSVNQFAGELFF; CDR3nt: TGTGCCAGCAGCGTAAATCAGTTCGCCGGGGAGCTGTTTTTT
j_gene: TRBJ1-1; abundance: NA; v_gene: TRBV9; d_gene: NA; CDR3aa: CASSVFEGTPSNTEAFF; CDR3nt: TGTGCCAGCAGCGTCTTCGAGGGAACCCCTTCAAACACTGAAGCTTTCTTT
j_gene: TRBJ1-2; abundance: NA; v_gene: TRBV10-3; d_gene: TRBD1; CDR3aa: CAIGQGVSGYTF; CDR3nt: TGTGCCATCGGACAGGGGGTCTCTGGCTACACCTTC
j_gene: TRBJ2-1; abundance: NA; v_gene: TRBV6-2/TRBV6-3; d_gene: TRBD2; CDR3aa: CASSPTSVVYNEQFF; CDR3nt: TGTGCCAGCAGTCCGACTAGCGTCGTCTACAATGAGCAGTTCTTC
j_gene: TRBJ1-2; abundance: NA; v_gene: TRBV7-2; d_gene: NA; CDR3aa: CASSHTQTTNYGYTF; CDR3nt: TGTGCCAGCAGCCACACCCAGACAACAAACTATGGCTACACCTTC
j_gene: TRBJ1-4; abundance: NA; v_gene: TRBV4-2; d_gene: NA; CDR3aa: CASSPNRATNEKLFF; CDR3nt: TGTGCCAGCAGCCCGAACCGAGCAACTAATGAAAAACTGTTTTTT
j_gene: TRBJ1-6; abundance: few; v_gene: TRBV5-8; d_gene: TRBD1; CDR3aa: CASSRDRGSPLHF; CDR3nt: TGTGCCAGCAGCCGGGACAGGGGTTCACCCCTCCACTTT
j_gene: TRBJ2-1; abundance: NA; v_gene: TRBV19; d_gene: NA; CDR3aa: CASRPGGSIYNEQFF; CDR3nt: TGTGCCAGTAGGCCCGGCGGGTCAATCTACAATGAGCAGTTCTTC
j_gene: TRBJ1-2; abundance: NA; v_gene: TRBV19; d_gene: TRBD1; CDR3aa: CASSSGTGSLFGYGYTF; CDR3nt: TGTGCCAGTAGTTCCGGGACAGGGTCGTTATTTGGCTATGGCTACACCTTC
j_gene: TRBJ2-7; abundance: NA; v_gene: TRBV5-1; d_gene: TRBD1; CDR3aa: CASSLGQGVMDEQYF; CDR3nt: TGCGCCAGCAGTCTAGGACAGGGGGTAATGGACGAGCAGTACTTC
j_gene: TRBJ2-1; abundance: NA; v_gene: TRBV3-1/TRBV3-2; d_gene: NA; CDR3aa: CASSQVREQFF; CDR3nt: TGTGCCAGCAGCCAAGTCCGTGAGCAGTTCTTC
j_gene: TRBJ2-1; abundance: NA; v_gene: TRBV5-4; d_gene: NA; CDR3aa: CASSLGGQFYNEQFF; CDR3nt: TGTGCCAGCAGCCTGGGTGGACAGTTCTACAATGAGCAGTTCTTC
j_gene: TRBJ2-7; abundance: NA; v_gene: TRBV6-5; d_gene: TRBD2; CDR3aa: CASTTPGTSDYEQYF; CDR3nt: TGTGCCAGCACCACCCCCGGGACTAGCGACTACGAGCAGTACTTC
j_gene: TRBJ2-1; abundance: NA; v_gene: TRBV6-2/TRBV6-3; d_gene: NA; CDR3aa: CASSHPSRIYNEQFF; CDR3nt: TGTGCCAGCAGTCACCCTAGCCGGATCTACAATGAGCAGTTCTTC
j_gene: TRBJ1-1; abundance: NA; v_gene: TRBV3-1/TRBV3-2; d_gene: NA; CDR3aa: CASSQRLLEGRTEAFF; CDR3nt: TGTGCCAGCAGCCAAAGATTGTTGGAGGGGAGGACTGAAGCTTTCTTT
j_gene: TRBJ1-2; abundance: NA; v_gene: TRBV6-5; d_gene: NA; CDR3aa: CASSYSGGGAGYGYTF; CDR3nt: TGTGCCAGCAGTTACTCGGGGGGGGGTGCGGGCTATGGCTACACCTTC
j_gene: TRBJ2-3; abundance: once; v_gene: TRBV18; d_gene: TRBD2; CDR3aa: CASSPPSGGGTDTQYF; CDR3nt: TGTGCCAGCTCACCACCCAGCGGGGGGGGCACAGATACGCAGTATTTT